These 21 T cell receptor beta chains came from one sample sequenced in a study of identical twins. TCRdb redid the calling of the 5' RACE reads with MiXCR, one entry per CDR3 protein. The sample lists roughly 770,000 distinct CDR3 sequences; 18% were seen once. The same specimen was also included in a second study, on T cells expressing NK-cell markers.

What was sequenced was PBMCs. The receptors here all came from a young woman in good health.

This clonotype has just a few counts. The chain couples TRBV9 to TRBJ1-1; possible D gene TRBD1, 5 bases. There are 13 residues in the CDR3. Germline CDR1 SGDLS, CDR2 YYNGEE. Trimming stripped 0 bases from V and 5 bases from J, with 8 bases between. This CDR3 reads CASSVASGTEAFF. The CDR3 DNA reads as TGTGCCAGCAGCGTAGCATCAGGGACTGAAGCTTTCTTT.

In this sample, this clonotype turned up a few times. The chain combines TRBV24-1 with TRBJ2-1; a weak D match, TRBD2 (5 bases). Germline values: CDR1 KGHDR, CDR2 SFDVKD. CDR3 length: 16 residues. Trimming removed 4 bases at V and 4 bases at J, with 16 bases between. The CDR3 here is CATSDPKVGSYNEQFF. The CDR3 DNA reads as TGTGCCACCAGTGACCCTAAGGTAGGGAGTTACAATGAGCAGTTCTTC.

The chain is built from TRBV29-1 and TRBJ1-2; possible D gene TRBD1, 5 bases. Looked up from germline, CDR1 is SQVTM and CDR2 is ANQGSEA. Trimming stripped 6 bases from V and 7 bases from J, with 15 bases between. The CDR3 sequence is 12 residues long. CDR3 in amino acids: CSVGGGDGGYTF. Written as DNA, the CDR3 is TGCAGCGTGGGGGGAGGGGACGGTGGCTACACCTTC.

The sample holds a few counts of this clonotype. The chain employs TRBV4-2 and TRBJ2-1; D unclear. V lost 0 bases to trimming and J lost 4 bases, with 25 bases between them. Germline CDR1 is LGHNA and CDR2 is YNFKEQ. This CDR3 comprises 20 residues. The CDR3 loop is CASSQEGQFAGQRSYNEQFF. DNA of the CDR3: TGTGCCAGCAGCCAAGAAGGTCAGTTCGCCGGCCAGCGATCTTACAATGAGCAGTTCTTC.

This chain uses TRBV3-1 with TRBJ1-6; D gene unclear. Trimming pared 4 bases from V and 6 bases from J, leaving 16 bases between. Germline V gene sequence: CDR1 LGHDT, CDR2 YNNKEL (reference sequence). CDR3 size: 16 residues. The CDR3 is CASSPLPRITNSPLHF. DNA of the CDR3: TGTGCCAGCAGCCCCCTACCCCGGATCACTAATTCACCCCTCCACTTT.

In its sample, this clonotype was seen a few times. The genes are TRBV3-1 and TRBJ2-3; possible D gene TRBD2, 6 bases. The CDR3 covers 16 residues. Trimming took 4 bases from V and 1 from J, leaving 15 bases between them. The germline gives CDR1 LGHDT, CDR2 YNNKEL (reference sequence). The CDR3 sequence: CASSLLPGGGTDTQYF. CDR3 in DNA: TGTGCCAGCAGCCTACTCCCCGGGGGTGGCACAGATACGCAGTATTTT.

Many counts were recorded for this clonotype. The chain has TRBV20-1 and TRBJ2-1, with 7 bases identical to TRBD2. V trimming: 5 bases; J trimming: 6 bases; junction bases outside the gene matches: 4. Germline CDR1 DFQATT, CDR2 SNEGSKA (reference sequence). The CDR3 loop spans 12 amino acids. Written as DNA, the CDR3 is TGCAGTGCTGGCCGGACTAGCAATGAGCAGTTCTTC. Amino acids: CSAGRTSNEQFF.

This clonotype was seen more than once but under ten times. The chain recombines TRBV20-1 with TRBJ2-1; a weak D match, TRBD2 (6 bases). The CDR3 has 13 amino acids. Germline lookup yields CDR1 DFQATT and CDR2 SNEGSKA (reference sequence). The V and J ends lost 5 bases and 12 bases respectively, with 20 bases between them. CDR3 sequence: CSAHSGTSHRQFF. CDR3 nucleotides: TGCAGTGCTCATTCCGGGACTTCCCATCGGCAGTTCTTC.

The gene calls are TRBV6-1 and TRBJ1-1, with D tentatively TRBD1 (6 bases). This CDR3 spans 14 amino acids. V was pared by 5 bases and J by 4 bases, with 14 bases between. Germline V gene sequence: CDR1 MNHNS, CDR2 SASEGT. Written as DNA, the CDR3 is TGTGCCAGCAGTAAACAGGGTCCCGGCACTGAAGCTTTCTTT. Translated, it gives CASSKQGPGTEAFF.

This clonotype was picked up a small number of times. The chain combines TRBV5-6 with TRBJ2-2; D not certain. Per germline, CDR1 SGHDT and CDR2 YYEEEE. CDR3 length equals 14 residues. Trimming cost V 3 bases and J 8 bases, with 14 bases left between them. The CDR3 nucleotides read TGTGCCAGCAGCTACACCCCGACTGCGGGGGAGCTGTTTTTT. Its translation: CASSYTPTAGELFF.

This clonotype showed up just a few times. In DNA form, the CDR3 reads TGTGCCAGCAGGTCAGGGGGCCGGAGCGAGCAGTACTTC. Amino acids: CASRSGGRSEQYF. The chain links TRBV6-1 to TRBJ2-7, with TRBD1 identical over 8 bases. Germline V lookup: CDR1 MNHNS, CDR2 SASEGT. Unmatched junction bases numbered 7, after V lost 6 bases and J lost 6 bases. This CDR3 region has 13 residues.

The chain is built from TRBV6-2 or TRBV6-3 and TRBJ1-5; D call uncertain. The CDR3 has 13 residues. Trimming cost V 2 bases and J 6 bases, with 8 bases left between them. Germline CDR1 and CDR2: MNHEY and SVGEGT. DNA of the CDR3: TGTGCCAGCAGTTACCAGTCTTTTCAGCCCCAGCATTTT. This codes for CASSYQSFQPQHF.

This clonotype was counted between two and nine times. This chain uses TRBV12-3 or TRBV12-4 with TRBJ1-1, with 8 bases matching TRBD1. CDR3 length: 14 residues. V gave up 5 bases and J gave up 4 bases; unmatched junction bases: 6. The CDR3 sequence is CASSRRTGITEAFF. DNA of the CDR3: TGTGCCAGCAGTCGTCGGACAGGGATCACTGAAGCTTTCTTT.

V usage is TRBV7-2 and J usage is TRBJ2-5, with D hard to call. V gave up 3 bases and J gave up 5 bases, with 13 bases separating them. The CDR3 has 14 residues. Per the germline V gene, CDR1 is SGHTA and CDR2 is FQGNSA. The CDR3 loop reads CASSFFKIRETQYF. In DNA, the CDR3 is TGTGCCAGCAGCTTCTTTAAGATCCGCGAGACCCAGTACTTC.

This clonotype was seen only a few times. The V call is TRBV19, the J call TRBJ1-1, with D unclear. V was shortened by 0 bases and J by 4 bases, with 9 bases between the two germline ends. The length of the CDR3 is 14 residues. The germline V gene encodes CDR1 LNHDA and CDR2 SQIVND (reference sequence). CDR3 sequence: CASSIDPWGTEAFF. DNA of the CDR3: TGTGCCAGTAGTATAGATCCTTGGGGCACTGAAGCTTTCTTT.

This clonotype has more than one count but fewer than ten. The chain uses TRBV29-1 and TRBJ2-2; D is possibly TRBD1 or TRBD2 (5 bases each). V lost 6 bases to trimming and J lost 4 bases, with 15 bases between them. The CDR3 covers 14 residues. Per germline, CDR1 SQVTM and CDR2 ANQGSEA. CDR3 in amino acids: CSVRGEMGTGELFF. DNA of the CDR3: TGCAGCGTCCGAGGGGAGATGGGCACCGGGGAGCTGTTTTTT.

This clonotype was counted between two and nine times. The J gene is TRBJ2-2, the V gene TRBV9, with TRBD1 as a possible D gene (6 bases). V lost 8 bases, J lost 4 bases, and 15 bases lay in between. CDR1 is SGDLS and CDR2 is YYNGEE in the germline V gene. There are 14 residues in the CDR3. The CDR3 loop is CASQGQGSTGELFF. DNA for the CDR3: TGTGCCAGTCAGGGGCAGGGGAGCACCGGGGAGCTGTTTTTT. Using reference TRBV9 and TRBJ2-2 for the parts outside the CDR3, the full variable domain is DSGVTQTPKHLITATGQRVTLRCSPRSGDLSVYWYQQSLDQGLQFLIQYYNGEERAKGNILERFSAQQFPDLHSELNLSSLELGDSALYFCASQGQGSTGELFFGEGSRLTVL.

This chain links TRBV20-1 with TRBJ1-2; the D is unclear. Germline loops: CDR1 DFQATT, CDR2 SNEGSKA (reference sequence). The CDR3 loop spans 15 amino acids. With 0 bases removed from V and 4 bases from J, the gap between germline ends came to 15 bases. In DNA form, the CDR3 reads TGCAGTGCTAGAGAGGGTGCGATTAACCCCTATGGCTACACCTTC. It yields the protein CSAREGAINPYGYTF.

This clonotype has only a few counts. CDR3 amino acids: CSARMGGGTDTQYF. The CDR3 coding sequence is TGCAGTGCTAGAATGGGCGGGGGCACAGATACGCAGTATTTT. The rearrangement uses TRBV20-1 and TRBJ2-3; TRBD2 might be the D (6 bases). Trimming cost V 2 bases and J 1 base, with 10 bases left between them. The CDR3 runs to 14 residues. Germline V gives CDR1 DFQATT, CDR2 SNEGSKA (reference sequence).

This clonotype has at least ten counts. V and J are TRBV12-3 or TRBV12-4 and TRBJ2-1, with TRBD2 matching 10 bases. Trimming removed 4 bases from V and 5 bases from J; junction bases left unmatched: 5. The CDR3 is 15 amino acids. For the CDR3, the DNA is TGTGCCAGCAGTTACCTAGCGGGGGATGACAATGAGCAGTTCTTC. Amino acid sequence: CASSYLAGDDNEQFF.

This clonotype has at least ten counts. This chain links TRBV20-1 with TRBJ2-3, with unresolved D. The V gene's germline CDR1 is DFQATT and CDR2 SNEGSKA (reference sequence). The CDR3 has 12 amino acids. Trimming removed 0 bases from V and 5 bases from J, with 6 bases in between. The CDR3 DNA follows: TGCAGTGCTAGAGATCATAAAGATACGCAGTATTTT. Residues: CSARDHKDTQYF.